Here is one TCR beta chain with its context. TCRdb's table, derived via immunoSEQ multiplex PCR, lists solely in-frame clones and lacks some. This sample has roughly 430,000 clones, with roughly 86% found just once. Adults between about 18 and 95 years of age took part from about two dozen US areas. This sample was taken from a study of blood T cell repertoires in COVID-19. For the study at large: COVID-19 samples, acute and convalescent, were from the United States, Italy and Spain.

The CDR3 runs 16 residues. CDR1 is SGHRS, CDR2 YFSETQ, per germline. V lost 0 bases to trimming and J lost 2 bases, with 15 bases between them. The rearrangement joins TRBV5-1 to TRBJ2-7; D not resolved. The origin of this receptor is a woman in her 40s with acute COVID-19. Sequenced sample: PBMCs or T cells enriched from blood (not recorded which). CDR3 region: CASSLATEIIPYEQYF. For the CDR3, the DNA is TGCGCCAGCAGCTTGGCCACGGAGATCATCCCCTACGAGCAGTACTTC. Complete variable domain (other parts from reference TRBV5-1 and TRBJ2-7): KAGVTQTPRYLIKTRGQQVTLSCSPISGHRSVSWYQQTPGQGLQFLFEYFSETQRNKGNFPGRFSGRQFSNSRSEMNVSTLELGDSALYLCASSLATEIIPYEQYFGPGTRLTVT.